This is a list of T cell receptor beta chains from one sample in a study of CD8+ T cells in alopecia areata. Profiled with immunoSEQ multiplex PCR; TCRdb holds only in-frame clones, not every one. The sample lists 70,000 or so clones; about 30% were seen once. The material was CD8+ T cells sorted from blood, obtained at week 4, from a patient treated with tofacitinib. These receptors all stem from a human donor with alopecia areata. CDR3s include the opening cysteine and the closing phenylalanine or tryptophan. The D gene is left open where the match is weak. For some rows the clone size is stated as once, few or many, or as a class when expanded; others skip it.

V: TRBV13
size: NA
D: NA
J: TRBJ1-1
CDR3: CASSRGGNTEAFF
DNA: TGTGCCAGCAGCCGTGGAGGGAACACTGAAGCTTTCTTT

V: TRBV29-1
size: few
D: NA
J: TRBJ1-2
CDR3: CSVEESEKLNYGYTF
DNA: TGCAGCGTTGAAGAGTCAGAGAAATTGAACTATGGCTACACCTTC

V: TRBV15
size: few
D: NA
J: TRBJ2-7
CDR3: CATSRLQLQGNEQYF
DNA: TGTGCCACCAGCAGACTACAGTTACAGGGCAACGAGCAGTACTTC

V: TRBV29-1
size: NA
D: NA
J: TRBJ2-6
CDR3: CSVEGQPSGANVLTF
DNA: TGCAGCGTTGAAGGGCAGCCCTCTGGGGCCAACGTCCTGACTTTC

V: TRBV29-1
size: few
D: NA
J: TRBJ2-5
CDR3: CSVKTGDLQETQYF
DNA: TGCAGCGTTAAAACGGGAGACCTCCAAGAGACCCAGTACTTC

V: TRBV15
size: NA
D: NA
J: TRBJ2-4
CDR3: CATTGTLAKNIQYF
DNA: TGTGCCACCACAGGCACCCTAGCCAAAAACATTCAGTACTTC

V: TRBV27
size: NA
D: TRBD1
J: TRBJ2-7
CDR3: CASSTPGQGAGEQYF
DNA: TGTGCCAGCAGTACCCCGGGACAGGGGGCGGGTGAGCAGTACTTC

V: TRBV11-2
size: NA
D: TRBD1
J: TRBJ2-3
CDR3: CASSPEDRGSHRDTQYF
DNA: TGTGCCAGCAGCCCGGAGGACAGGGGCTCTCACAGAGATACGCAGTATTTT

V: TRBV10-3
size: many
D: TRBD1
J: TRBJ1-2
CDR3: CAISESTATGGGYGYTF
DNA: TGTGCCATCAGTGAGTCGACCGCAACAGGGGGCGGCTATGGCTACACCTTC

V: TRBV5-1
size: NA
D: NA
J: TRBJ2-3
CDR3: CASSGPTDFSPTDTQYF
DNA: TGCGCCAGCAGCGGTCCGACGGATTTCAGTCCCACAGATACGCAGTATTTT

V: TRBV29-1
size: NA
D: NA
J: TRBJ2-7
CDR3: CSVGLIPYEQYF
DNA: TGCAGCGTGGGATTGATACCCTACGAGCAGTACTTC

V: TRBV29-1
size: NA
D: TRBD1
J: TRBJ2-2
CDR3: CSVAGTGNTGELFF
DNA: TGCAGCGTTGCCGGGACAGGGAACACCGGGGAGCTGTTTTTT

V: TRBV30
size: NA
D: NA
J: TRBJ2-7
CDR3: CAWSVGRGAYEQYF
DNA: TGTGCCTGGAGTGTGGGTAGGGGAGCCTACGAGCAGTACTTC

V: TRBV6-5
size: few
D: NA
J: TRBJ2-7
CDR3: CASSYRSLQIEQYF
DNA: TGTGCCAGCAGTTATCGTTCTTTACAGATCGAGCAGTACTTC

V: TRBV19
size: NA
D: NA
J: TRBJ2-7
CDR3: CASSPHPNTYEQYF
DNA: TGTGCCAGTAGTCCTCACCCCAACACCTACGAGCAGTACTTC

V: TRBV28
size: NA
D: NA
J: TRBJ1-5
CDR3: CASSPAFRLREPQHF
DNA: TGTGCCAGCAGTCCCGCTTTCCGCCTCAGGGAGCCCCAGCATTTT

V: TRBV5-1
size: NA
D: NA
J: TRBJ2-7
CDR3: CASSLAMDGGEGCF
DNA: TGCGCCAGCAGCTTGGCCATGGACGGCGGGGAAGGGTGCTTC

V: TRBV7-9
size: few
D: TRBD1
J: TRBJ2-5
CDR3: CASSDSRGRWETQYF
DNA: TGTGCCAGCAGTGACTCCAGGGGGCGTTGGGAGACCCAGTACTTC

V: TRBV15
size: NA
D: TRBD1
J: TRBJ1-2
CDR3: CATSGFQGADDYGYTF
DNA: TGTGCCACCAGCGGATTCCAGGGGGCTGATGACTATGGCTACACCTTC

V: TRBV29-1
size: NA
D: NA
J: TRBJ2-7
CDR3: CSVEGLDSGYEQYF
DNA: TGCAGCGTTGAAGGATTGGACAGCGGCTACGAGCAGTACTTC

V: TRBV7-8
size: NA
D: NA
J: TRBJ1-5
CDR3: CASTLLRDVSINQPQHF
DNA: TGTGCCAGCACCCTACTCCGGGACGTCTCCATCAATCAGCCCCAGCATTTT

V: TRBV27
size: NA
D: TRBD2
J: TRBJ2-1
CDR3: CASSGGTSGRYNEQFF
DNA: TGTGCCAGCAGTGGTGGGACTAGCGGGAGGTACAATGAGCAGTTCTTC

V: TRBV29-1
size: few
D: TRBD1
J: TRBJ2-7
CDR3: CSVGTGGGEQYF
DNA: TGCAGCGTAGGGACAGGGGGCGGTGAGCAGTACTTC

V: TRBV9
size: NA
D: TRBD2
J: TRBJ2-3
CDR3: CASSETSGTDTQYF
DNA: TGTGCCAGCAGCGAGACTAGCGGCACAGATACGCAGTATTTT

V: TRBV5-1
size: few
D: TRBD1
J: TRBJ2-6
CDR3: CASSSDRAGANVLTF
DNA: TGCGCCAGCAGCAGTGACAGGGCTGGGGCCAACGTCCTGACTTTC

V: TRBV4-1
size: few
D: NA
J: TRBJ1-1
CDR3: CASSQVGLNTEAFF
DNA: TGCGCCAGCAGCCAAGTAGGACTGAACACTGAAGCTTTCTTT

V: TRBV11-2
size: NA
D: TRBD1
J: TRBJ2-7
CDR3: CASSHGQGGYEQYF
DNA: TGTGCCAGCAGCCACGGACAGGGGGGATACGAGCAGTACTTC

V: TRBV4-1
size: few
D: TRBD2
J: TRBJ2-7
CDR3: CASSHPRGGIGSYEQYF
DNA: TGCGCCAGCAGCCATCCCCGGGGGGGGATAGGGTCCTACGAGCAGTACTTC

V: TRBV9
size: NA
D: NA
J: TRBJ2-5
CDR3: CASTKGGLQETQYF
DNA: TGTGCCAGCACCAAAGGGGGGTTGCAAGAGACCCAGTACTTC

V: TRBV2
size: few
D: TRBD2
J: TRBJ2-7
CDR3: CASSGRTSGRAPYEQYF
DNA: TGTGCCAGCAGTGGGCGGACTAGCGGGAGGGCCCCCTACGAGCAGTACTTC

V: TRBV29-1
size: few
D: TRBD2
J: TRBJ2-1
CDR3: CSVETSGVYNEQFF
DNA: TGCAGCGTTGAAACTAGCGGGGTTTACAATGAGCAGTTCTTC

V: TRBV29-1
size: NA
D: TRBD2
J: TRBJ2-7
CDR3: CSVEEAGGPSYEQYF
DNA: TGCAGCGTTGAAGAAGCGGGAGGTCCCTCCTACGAGCAGTACTTC

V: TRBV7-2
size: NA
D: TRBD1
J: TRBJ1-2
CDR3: CASSLETGNYYGYTF
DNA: TGTGCCAGCAGCTTAGAGACAGGGAATTACTATGGCTACACCTTC

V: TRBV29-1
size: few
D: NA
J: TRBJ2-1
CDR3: CSVGGPEQFF
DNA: TGCAGCGTTGGTGGCCCTGAGCAGTTCTTC

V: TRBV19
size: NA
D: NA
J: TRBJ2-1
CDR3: CASSIPYNEQFF
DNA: TGTGCCAGTAGTATACCCTACAATGAGCAGTTCTTC

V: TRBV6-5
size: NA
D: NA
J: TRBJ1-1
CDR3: CASSPNRVVPEAFF
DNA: TGTGCCAGCAGCCCAAACAGGGTAGTGCCTGAAGCTTTCTTT